This paragraph reports one TCR beta chain. This CDR3 contains 17 residues. After removal of 4 bases from V and 4 bases from J, the junction contained 13 bases not matched to a gene. Germline assignment: CDR1 MDHEN and CDR2 SYDVKM. The sample is drawn from a study of control samples from healthy donors and cancer patients. The data were produced by immunoSEQ multiplex PCR, yet TCRdb's version contains in-frame clones alone and is incomplete. The sample comprises approximately 84,000 clones, roughly nine tenths of which are singletons, and approximately 15% rests with the top ten. Sequencing was performed on blood. The TCR sequence derives from a man aged 30 to 39 in good health. This chain uses TRBV28 with TRBJ2-3, with 8 bases matching TRBD1. The DNA of the CDR3 is TGTGCCAGCAGTTCAATGTTAGGACAGGGTGTCCCAGATACGCAGTATTTT. Amino acids: CASSSMLGQGVPDTQYF.